These 10 T cell receptor beta chains share one sample of origin, sequenced in a study of low-dose radiotherapy and immunotherapy resistance in tumors. TRAV- and TRBV-specific primers primed first-strand cDNA, covering alpha and beta chains. Amplification of TCRs used a constant-region primer and V-primer adapter for around 20 PCR cycles. TCRdb processed the reads anew with MiXCR; each CDR3 protein has one entry. The sample records fewer than 110,000 distinct CDR3 sequences, less than 25% being singletons. Stated time point: after trial treatment. The sample's treatment: LDRT plus nivolumab, ipilimumab, low-dose cyclophosphamide and aspirin (RACIN trial). The sequenced sample was PBMCs, obtained after low-dose radiotherapy plus immunotherapy. Every receptor here comes from a male donor with prostate cancer.

This clonotype was seen many times. This chain uses TRBV13 with TRBJ1-1, with D perhaps matching TRBD1 (5 bases). V lost 5 bases and J lost 0, with 16 bases in between. Germline lookup yields CDR1 PRHDT and CDR2 FYEKMQ (reference sequence). The CDR3 loop spans 16 amino acids. In DNA, the CDR3 is TGTGCCAGCAGCCTCCGGGGCAGCATTATGAACACTGAAGCTTTCTTT. Protein sequence: CASSLRGSIMNTEAFF.

This clonotype was seen many times. The genes are TRBV5-1 and TRBJ2-7; D unresolved. V dropped 2 bases and J dropped 1 base, with 13 bases sitting between them. The germline gives CDR1 SGHRS, CDR2 YFSETQ. The CDR3 runs 15 residues. This CDR3 is CASSFGGIQSYEQYF. The CDR3 coding sequence is TGCGCCAGCAGCTTCGGTGGGATTCAGTCCTACGAGCAGTACTTC.

This clonotype showed up many times. V gene TRBV13 combines with J gene TRBJ1-2; D remains unclear. The CDR3 runs 12 residues. V gave up 4 bases and J gave up 5 bases, with 8 bases separating them. CDR1 PRHDT and CDR2 FYEKMQ come from the germline V gene (reference sequence). As DNA, the CDR3 is TGTGCCAGCAGCTCCAGCATATATGGCTACACCTTC. Amino acids: CASSSSIYGYTF.

In its sample, this clonotype was seen many times. The chain has TRBV10-3 and TRBJ2-2; a weak D match, TRBD1 (5 bases). Between the trimmed V and J ends, which lost 1 base and 5 bases, there was a span of 20 bases. The germline CDR1 and CDR2 sequences are ENHRY and SYGVKD. CDR3 length: 18 amino acids. The CDR3 reads CAISEFRMGPTDTGELFF. The DNA for the CDR3 is TGTGCCATCAGTGAGTTCCGAATGGGGCCGACGGATACCGGGGAGCTGTTTTTT.

Concerning this clonotype: A far larger clone is off by one base, so a read error is likely. The rearrangement links TRBV5-8 to TRBJ2-2; D remains unclear. The CDR3 contains 13 residues. Germline CDR1 SGHTS, CDR2 YDEGEE. Written as DNA, the CDR3 is TGTGCCAGCAGCGTAGACTGGACCGTGGAGCTGTTTTTT. It specifies CASSVDWTVELFF.

This clonotype was seen at least ten times. The J gene is TRBJ2-3, the V gene TRBV4-2, with a possible D match to TRBD1 (5 bases). Germline V gene lookup returns CDR1 LGHNA and CDR2 YNFKEQ. With 2 bases removed from V and 0 bases from J, the gap between germline ends came to 12 bases. The CDR3 has 16 residues. The CDR3 region has the DNA TGTGCCAGCAGCCAACATGAAGGGGCTAGCACAGATACGCAGTATTTT. Translated, it gives CASSQHEGASTDTQYF.

This clonotype was counted many times. This rearrangement joins TRBV11-2 to TRBJ2-7; 9 nucleotides match TRBD1. The V and J ends lost 3 bases and 5 bases, in that order; junction bases with no gene match: 2. Per germline, CDR1 SGHAT and CDR2 FQNNGV. The CDR3 sequence is 13 residues long. CDR3 nucleotide sequence: TGTGCCAGCAGCTTTACAGGGGGCGACGAGCAGTACTTC. Protein product: CASSFTGGDEQYF.

This clonotype was observed at least ten times. The V call is TRBV6-2 or TRBV6-3, the J call TRBJ2-7; 8 positions agree with TRBD1. The CDR3 loop spans 18 amino acids. Germline trimming cut 2 bases from V and 0 bases from J; bases unmatched to any gene: 12. Germline values: CDR1 MNHEY, CDR2 SVGEGT. The CDR3 loop is CASSYGGQVQQSSYEQYF. The DNA for the CDR3 is TGTGCCAGCAGTTACGGGGGACAGGTTCAACAAAGCTCCTACGAGCAGTACTTC.

This clonotype came up many times. The rearrangement uses TRBV30 and TRBJ2-1; D gene ambiguous. Trimming left V 3 bases short and J 4 bases short, with 19 bases between. The CDR3 spans 16 residues. Per germline, CDR1 GTSNPN and CDR2 SVGIG (reference sequence). This chain's CDR3 is CAWRGSRGREYNEQFF. The CDR3 DNA sequence: TGTGCCTGGAGAGGTAGCAGAGGACGTGAGTACAATGAGCAGTTCTTC.

Ten or more counts support this clonotype. V and J are TRBV4-2 and TRBJ1-2, with 10 bases aligning to TRBD1. The V gene end was trimmed by 0 bases and the J gene end by 4 bases; junction bases not matched to a gene: 8. The germline V gene encodes CDR1 LGHNA and CDR2 YNFKEQ. The CDR3 extends over 17 amino acids. The CDR3 reads CASSQDPTGGAGYGYTF. For the CDR3, the DNA is TGTGCCAGCAGCCAAGACCCGACAGGGGGCGCAGGCTATGGCTACACCTTC.